The 32 T cell receptor beta chains in this list originate from one sample, sequenced in a study of blood T cell repertoires in COVID-19. Sequenced by immunoSEQ multiplex PCR; TCRdb stores in-frame clones only, minus some. The profile shows around 250,000 clones, 86% of them singletons. The sample comprised peripheral blood. The origin of the receptors is a woman younger than 45 with active or convalescent COVID-19.

The rearrangement uses TRBV9 and TRBJ2-1; 7 positions match TRBD2. Unmatched junction bases numbered 8, after V lost 4 bases and J lost 1 base. This CDR3 comprises 16 residues. Germline V gene lookup returns CDR1 SGDLS and CDR2 YYNGEE. The CDR3 sequence: CASSRMGGTSYNEQFF. In nucleotides, the CDR3 is TGTGCCAGCAGCCGGATGGGAGGGACTTCCTACAATGAGCAGTTCTTC.

V is TRBV7-2 and J is TRBJ1-5; TRBD1 aligns across 7 bases. V lost 4 bases to trimming and J lost 1 base; unmatched junction nucleotides: 4. This CDR3 is built from 15 residues. CDR1 and CDR2 from the germline V gene are SGHTA and FQGNSA. This chain's CDR3 is CASSSTGLSNQPQHF. The CDR3 nucleotides are TGTGCCAGCAGCTCGACAGGGTTGAGCAATCAGCCCCAGCATTTT. Complete variable domain (other parts from reference TRBV7-2 and TRBJ1-5): GAGVSQSPSNKVTEKGKDVELRCDPISGHTALYWYRQSLGQGLEFLIYFQGNSAPDKSGLPSDRFSAERTGGSVSTLTIQRTQQEDSAVYLCASSSTGLSNQPQHFGDGTRLSIL.

As concerns this clone: Within the sample, other DNA sequences also encode this same CDR3. The chain joins TRBV15 to TRBJ1-2, with 9 bases matching TRBD1. J was trimmed by 5 bases and V by 3 bases; bases with no gene match: 1. This CDR3 contains 13 residues. Germline lookup yields CDR1 LNHNV and CDR2 YYDKDF (reference sequence). The CDR3 loop is CATSRGQGYGYTF. In DNA form, the CDR3 reads TGTGCCACCAGCAGGGGACAGGGTTATGGCTACACCTTC.

This chain uses TRBV4-2 with TRBJ2-3; D is perhaps TRBD2 (5 bases). This CDR3 has 17 residues. Trimming stripped 0 bases from V and 4 bases from J, with 17 bases between. Germline assignment: CDR1 LGHNA and CDR2 YNFKEQ. The CDR3 region has the DNA TGTGCCAGCAGCCAAGATATTTTGACGGGGTCTTCAGATACGCAGTATTTT. Amino acid sequence: CASSQDILTGSSDTQYF.

The chain couples TRBV5-1 to TRBJ1-1, with 7 bases matching TRBD1. V trimming: 0 bases; J trimming: 7 bases; junction bases outside the gene matches: 9. The CDR3 extends over 15 amino acids. Germline values: CDR1 SGHRS, CDR2 YFSETQ. DNA for the CDR3: TGCGCCAGCAGCTTGGATACAGGGGCAGTGGGTGAAGCTTTCTTT. As protein: CASSLDTGAVGEAFF.

The chain uses TRBV2 and TRBJ2-1; 14 bases map to TRBD2. Germline-derived CDR1 and CDR2 are SNHLY and FYNNEI. Germline trimming cut 7 bases from V and 4 bases from J; bases unmatched to any gene: 6. The CDR3 runs 16 residues. The CDR3 sequence is CASTGLAGGGYNEQFF. The DNA of the CDR3 is TGTGCCAGCACTGGACTAGCGGGGGGAGGTTACAATGAGCAGTTCTTC.

The rearrangement joins TRBV19 to TRBJ1-2; D unresolved. The germline V gene encodes CDR1 LNHDA and CDR2 SQIVND (reference sequence). The CDR3 extends over 13 amino acids. Trimming cost V 3 bases and J 8 bases, with 13 bases left between them. CDR3 coding DNA: TGTGCCAGTAGTATCATGGGCCGCTCGGGCTACACCTTC. This translates into CASSIMGRSGYTF.

The rearrangement uses TRBV15 and TRBJ2-7, with a tentative D call TRBD1 (5 bases). Trimming left V 1 base short and J 0 bases short, with 7 bases between. CDR1 and CDR2 (germline): LNHNV, YYDKDF (reference sequence). This CDR3 is built from 14 residues. The CDR3 DNA reads TGTGCCACCAGCAGAGGGGGCAGCTCCTACGAGCAGTACTTC. Its protein is CATSRGGSSYEQYF. The whole variable domain, remainder taken from reference TRBV15 and TRBJ2-7, is DAMVIQNPRYQVTQFGKPVTLSCSQTLNHNVMYWYQQKSSQAPKLLFHYYDKDFNNEADTPDNFQSRRPNTSFCFLDIRSPGLGDTAMYLCATSRGGSSYEQYFGPGTRLTVT.

This clone was picked up a small number of times. This chain joins TRBV24-1 and TRBJ1-5, with no clear D. V lost 5 bases, J lost 4 bases, and 8 bases lay in between. This CDR3 spans 13 amino acids. CDR1 and CDR2 from the germline V gene are KGHDR and SFDVKD. The CDR3 coding sequence is TGTGCCACCAGTGGCGGGAGGAATCAGCCCCAGCATTTT. It is translated as CATSGGRNQPQHF.

This sequence joins TRBV7-2 and TRBJ1-6; the D gene is possibly TRBD1 (6 bases). The CDR3 sequence is 15 residues long. Germline-derived CDR1 and CDR2 are SGHTA and FQGNSA. The V gene lost 3 bases and the J gene lost 5 bases, with 11 bases spanning the gap. CDR3: CASSFRTANNSPLHF. The CDR3 DNA sequence: TGTGCCAGCAGCTTCAGGACAGCAAATAATTCACCCCTCCACTTT.

A single count supports this clone. The rearrangement uses TRBV7-9 and TRBJ1-2; TRBD1 agrees at 7 bases. V dropped 5 bases and J dropped 8; count of bases not matched to a gene: 14. CDR1 and CDR2 from the germline V gene are SEHNR and FQNEAQ (reference sequence). This CDR3 has 15 residues. CDR3 sequence reads: CASSPIVDRIGGYTF. CDR3 bases: TGTGCCAGCAGCCCTATAGTGGACAGGATTGGAGGCTACACCTTC. The full variable domain, with the rest looked up from reference TRBV7-9 and TRBJ1-2, is DTGVSQNPRHKITKRGQNVTFRCDPISEHNRLYWYRQTLGQGPEFLTYFQNEAQLEKSRLLSDRFSAERPKGSFSTLEIQRTEQGDSAMYLCASSPIVDRIGGYTFGSGTRLTVV.

V and J are TRBV15 and TRBJ2-3; D gene ambiguous. The length of the CDR3 is 15 residues. Trimming left V 5 bases short and J 0 bases short, with 12 bases between. The V gene's germline CDR1 is LNHNV and CDR2 YYDKDF (reference sequence). In nucleotides, the CDR3 is TGTGCCACCAGCGGTGGGCTTCCTAGCACAGATACGCAGTATTTT. It translates to CATSGGLPSTDTQYF.

The rearrangement uses TRBV6-6 and TRBJ2-1, with D possibly matching TRBD2 (6 bases). The V end lost 5 bases, the J end lost 7 bases, and 12 bases lay between the germline ends. This CDR3 has 13 amino acids. Germline V gives CDR1 MNHNY, CDR2 SVGAGI (reference sequence). The CDR3 reads CASSLSGRNEQFF. CDR3 sequence (DNA): TGTGCCAGCAGTCTTTCGGGGAGGAATGAGCAGTTCTTC.

This sequence joins TRBV3-1 (or the pseudogene TRBV3-2) and TRBJ1-4; D uncertain. The CDR3 contains 14 residues. Germline V CDR1 and CDR2: LGHDT, YNNKEL (reference sequence). Trimming pared 1 base from V and 4 bases from J, leaving 7 bases between. As DNA, the CDR3 is TGTGCCAGCAGCCAAGCGGCGGTTAATGAAAAACTGTTTTTT. Amino acids: CASSQAAVNEKLFF.

This chain uses TRBV6-2 or TRBV6-3 with TRBJ2-5; a weak D match, TRBD2 (6 bases). The CDR3 loop spans 15 amino acids. CDR1 and CDR2 (germline): MNHEY, SVGEGT. Trimming took 2 bases from V and 4 from J, leaving 14 bases between them. The CDR3 reads CASSYGRGGGETQYF. The CDR3 bases are TGTGCCAGCAGTTACGGGCGGGGAGGTGGAGAGACCCAGTACTTC.

The chain combines TRBV4-3 with TRBJ2-1, with D maybe TRBD1 (6 bases). Per the germline V gene, CDR1 is LGHNA and CDR2 is YSLEER. Trimming removed 1 base at V and 9 bases at J, with 13 bases between. CDR3 length: 14 residues. The CDR3: CASSQVRTVGEQFF. CDR3 in DNA: TGCGCCAGCAGCCAAGTTAGGACAGTTGGTGAGCAGTTCTTC.

This chain connects TRBV27 to TRBJ2-3; 9 nucleotides agree with TRBD1. The CDR3 consists of 14 residues. The V gene end was trimmed by 6 bases and the J gene end by 3 bases; junction bases not matched to a gene: 4. Germline-derived CDR1 and CDR2 are MNHEY and SMNVEV (reference sequence). CDR3: CASSGTGRTDTQYF. The CDR3 coding sequence is TGTGCCAGCAGCGGGACAGGGAGAACAGATACGCAGTATTTT.

The J gene is TRBJ2-2, the V gene TRBV7-9; D remains ambiguous. Trimming took off 5 bases at V and 6 bases at J, with 16 bases between the two ends. The CDR3 sequence is 15 residues long. CDR1 is SEHNR, CDR2 FQNEAQ, per germline (reference sequence). CDR3 amino acids: CASSPISKWSGELFF. In DNA form, the CDR3 reads TGTGCCAGCAGCCCTATTTCTAAATGGTCCGGGGAGCTGTTTTTT.

This chain uses TRBV28 with TRBJ1-6; D might be TRBD1 (5 bases). The CDR3 sequence is 13 residues long. Germline V lookup: CDR1 MDHEN, CDR2 SYDVKM. V dropped 6 bases and J dropped 8 bases, with 11 bases sitting between them. The CDR3 loop reads CASRRQGDSPLHF. CDR3 sequence (DNA): TGTGCCAGCAGGCGGCAGGGTGATTCACCCCTCCACTTT.

The chain has TRBV28 and TRBJ2-1; 7 nucleotides line up with TRBD1. Trimming removed 4 bases from V and 8 bases from J; junction bases left unmatched: 11. Per germline, CDR1 MDHEN and CDR2 SYDVKM. The CDR3 loop spans 15 amino acids. CDR3 sequence reads: CASSSAGTGQHEQFF. DNA of the CDR3: TGTGCCAGCAGTTCCGCCGGGACGGGACAGCATGAGCAGTTCTTC.

The chain uses TRBV6-2 or TRBV6-3 and TRBJ2-7; tentative D call: TRBD2 (5 bases). The CDR3 is made up of 16 amino acids. In germline, CDR1 is MNHEY, CDR2 SVGEGT. V dropped 6 bases and J dropped 0 bases, with 18 bases sitting between them. The CDR3 loop reads CASSFLDFSSSYEQYF. In DNA form, the CDR3 reads TGTGCCAGCAGCTTCCTGGACTTTTCTAGCTCCTACGAGCAGTACTTC.

The chain is built from TRBV29-1 and TRBJ2-5, with TRBD2 matching 10 bases. CDR1 SQVTM and CDR2 ANQGSEA come from the germline V gene. This CDR3 is built from 15 residues. With V trimmed by 7 bases and J by 1 base, 9 bases remained unmatched. CDR3 coding DNA: TGCAGCGGGAGAGCGGGGGGGCCAACCCAAGAGACCCAGTACTTC. Its protein product is CSGRAGGPTQETQYF.

The CDR3 is CASGLTQGLNSPLHF. The CDR3 DNA is TGCGCCAGCGGGCTGACACAGGGTTTGAATTCACCCCTCCACTTT. This rearrangement joins TRBV4-3 to TRBJ1-6, with a possible D match to TRBD1 (6 bases). CDR3 length: 15 amino acids. Germline lookup yields CDR1 LGHNA and CDR2 YSLEER. Between the trimmed V and J ends, which lost 8 bases and 7 bases, there was a span of 18 bases.

The chain joins TRBV30 to TRBJ1-6, with a possible D match to TRBD1 (5 bases). The V gene lost 2 bases and the J gene lost 3 bases, with 11 bases spanning the gap. This CDR3 is built from 15 residues. Germline V CDR1 and CDR2: GTSNPN, SVGIG (reference sequence). CDR3: CAWSLQGIYNSPLHF. CDR3 DNA: TGTGCCTGGAGTCTCCAGGGAATCTATAATTCACCCCTCCACTTT.

The chain joins TRBV15 to TRBJ2-7, with 8 bases that match TRBD1. CDR1 is LNHNV, CDR2 YYDKDF, per germline (reference sequence). The CDR3 sequence is 17 residues long. V gave up 0 bases and J gave up 9 bases; unmatched junction bases: 16. CDR3 bases: TGTGCCACCAGCAGAGATCCCTTCAGTGGACAGGGCAGGGGGCAGTACTTC. Translating it yields CATSRDPFSGQGRGQYF.

The chain is built from TRBV7-2 and TRBJ2-3; 8 positions match TRBD1. With 2 bases clipped from V and 2 bases from J, the junction kept 6 bases outside the gene matches. The germline V gene encodes CDR1 SGHTA and CDR2 FQGNSA. This CDR3 is built from 16 residues. This CDR3 reads CASSLRGQDPTDTQYF. The CDR3 DNA is TGTGCCAGCAGCTTACGGGGACAGGACCCCACAGATACGCAGTATTTT.

V usage is TRBV15 and J usage is TRBJ1-5; D is unclear. The V gene lost 5 bases and the J gene lost 2 bases, with 13 bases spanning the gap. The CDR3 is made up of 15 amino acids. Germline CDR1 is LNHNV and CDR2 is YYDKDF (reference sequence). The CDR3 bases are TGTGCCACCAGCCAGTCCCCCAGTGGCAATCAGCCCCAGCATTTT. Translating gives CATSQSPSGNQPQHF.

The chain has TRBV7-8 and TRBJ1-6, with 9 bases aligning to TRBD1. CDR3 length: 16 residues. Germline values: CDR1 SGHVS, CDR2 FQNEAQ. Unmatched junction bases numbered 3, after V lost 4 bases and J lost 2 bases. This CDR3 reads CASSSTGGTYNSPLHF. In DNA, the CDR3 is TGTGCCAGCAGCTCTACAGGGGGCACCTATAATTCACCCCTCCACTTT. The full variable domain, its missing parts supplied by reference TRBV7-8 and TRBJ1-6, is GAGVSQSPRYKVAKRGQDVALRCDPISGHVSLFWYQQALGQGPEFLTYFQNEAQLDKSGLPSDRFFAERPEGSVSTLKIQRTQQEDSAVYLCASSSTGGTYNSPLHFGNGTRLTVT.

The genes are TRBV2 and TRBJ2-1; TRBD2 agrees at 8 bases. The germline V gene has CDR1 SNHLY and CDR2 FYNNEI. The CDR3 length is 13 residues. Germline trimming cut 9 bases from V and 6 bases from J; bases unmatched to any gene: 7. CDR3 sequence (DNA): TGTGCCAGAGAGCGGGGGCGCGGCAATGAGCAGTTCTTC. This sequence encodes CARERGRGNEQFF.

In the case of this clone: This CDR3 is also generated by other DNA sequences in the sample. This chain joins TRBV19 and TRBJ2-7; 11 bases align to TRBD1. There are 14 residues in the CDR3. Unmatched junction bases numbered 4, after V lost 5 bases and J lost 4 bases. Germline lookup yields CDR1 LNHDA and CDR2 SQIVND (reference sequence). The CDR3 bases are TGTGCCAGTAGTCCGGGGACAGGGGGTTACGAGCAGTACTTC. As protein: CASSPGTGGYEQYF.

This chain uses TRBV6-2 or TRBV6-3 with TRBJ1-2; 7 positions agree with TRBD1. The CDR3 totals 12 residues. Germline V CDR1 and CDR2: MNHEY, SVGEGT. The V gene end was trimmed by 5 bases and the J gene end by 5 bases; junction bases not matched to a gene: 2. Written as DNA, the CDR3 is TGTGCCAGCAGTAACAGGGGATATGGCTACACCTTC. Translating it yields CASSNRGYGYTF.

This rearrangement joins TRBV4-3 to TRBJ2-3; D possibly corresponds to TRBD2 (6 bases). The V end was cut by 0 bases, the J end by 3 bases, with 7 bases between. The CDR3 length is 14 residues. Germline-derived CDR1 and CDR2 are LGHNA and YSLEER. CDR3 in amino acids: CASSQDGGTDTQYF. As DNA, the CDR3 is TGCGCCAGCAGCCAAGATGGGGGGACAGATACGCAGTATTTT.